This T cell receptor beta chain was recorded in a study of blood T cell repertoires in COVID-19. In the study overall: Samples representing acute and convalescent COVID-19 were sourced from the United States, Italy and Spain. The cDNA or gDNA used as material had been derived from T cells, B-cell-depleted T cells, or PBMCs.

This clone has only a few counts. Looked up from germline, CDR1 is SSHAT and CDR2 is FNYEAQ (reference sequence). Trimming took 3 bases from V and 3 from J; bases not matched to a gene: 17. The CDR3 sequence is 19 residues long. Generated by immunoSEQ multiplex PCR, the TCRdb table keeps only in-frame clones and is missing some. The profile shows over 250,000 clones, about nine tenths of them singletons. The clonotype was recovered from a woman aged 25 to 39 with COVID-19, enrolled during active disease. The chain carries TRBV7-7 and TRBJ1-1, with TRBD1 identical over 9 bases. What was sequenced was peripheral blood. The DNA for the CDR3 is TGTGCCAGCAGCTTTAGTCCCCCGGGACAGGGAGTTTGGGACACTGAAGCTTTCTTT. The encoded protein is CASSFSPPGQGVWDTEAFF.